This TCR beta chain stems from a study of immune evolution from preneoplasia to lung adenocarcinoma (dated by TCRdb to 2020 to 2023). Turning to the overall study: No AAH lesions showed HLA loss of heterozygosity, compared with around 7% of AIS, 15% of MIA and roughly a third of ADC lesions. Immune contexture across lung adenocarcinoma precursors and invasive adenocarcinoma was profiled using immune gene expression, TCR sequencing and multiplex immunofluorescence. POLYSOLVER was used to infer Class I HLA alleles from exome data, and LOHHLA was used to detect allele-specific HLA loss. Sample size was based on specimen availability rather than a prior power calculation. A total of around 52 patients contributed TCR sequencing data. According to the study, some 100 samples went through TCR sequencing. A total of roughly 50 patients with pulmonary nodules who underwent surgical resection were included in the overall cohort. Resected precursor lesions (AAH, AIS, MIA) and invasive adenocarcinomas were compared against paired morphologically normal lung tissue. Whole exome sequencing and methylation data from the same cohort of nodules were integrated with the immune data. General conclusions and limits of the study: The findings rested on association rather than direct causation, and larger cohorts with long-term follow-up and longitudinal biopsies were considered necessary. Normal lung had the highest top T cell clone frequencies, which appeared to decline progressively from AAH through AIS, MIA and invasive adenocarcinoma. The highest T cell clonality was observed in KRAS-mutant nodules compared with EGFR-mutant or double wild-type lesions. Clonality was highest in normal lung, while later-stage lesions appeared to have lower clonality but higher T cell density and diversity. Because all patients were from Japan and China, applicability to Western populations was uncertain.

As to this clone: Its specific antigen is unknown. Base quality data are lacking; no much larger clone is found one base away.

Resection was performed on patients in Japan or China between about 2013 and 2018. Histologic diagnosis of each case was confirmed independently by two lung cancer pathologists on H&E slides. Macro-dissection after pathologic assessment enriched premalignant or tumor cells for nucleic acid extraction. DNA was isolated from FFPE tissue using the AllPrep DNA/RNA FFPE Kit. CDR1 is given as MDHEN and CDR2 as SYDVKM, both from the germline V gene. The junction shows trimming of 4 bases on V and 4 bases on J, and the gene matches do not reach 6 bases of it. The CDR3 covers 15 residues, taking in both the cysteine and the phenylalanine. The retained sequence is limited to the CDR3, 45 bases, with the frame set at the first base. TCR beta CDR3 regions were sequenced from DNA using the immunoSEQ hsTCRbeta Kit. In the authors' own workflow: The ImmunoSEQ Analyzer was used to analyse the TCR sequencing data. T cell clonality was defined as 1 minus Pielou's evenness computed on productive rearrangements. T cell diversity was measured with the inverse Simpson index on productive templates. T cell density was expressed as TCR beta template counts normalized to usable DNA, with usable DNA estimated by amplifying and sequencing housekeeping genes. TCR metrics were compared across histologic stages using two-sided Kruskal-Wallis tests. Entries here come from immuneACCESS through TCRdb and include only in-frame sequences with V and J called. Some clones fail to appear in such tables; in the studies checked, an unresolved V gene covers under half of the shortfall, and the cause of the remainder is unknown. V, J and clone size were drawn from that table, and D and trimming were deduced from the DNA. This sample holds about 26,000 clones; roughly 70% were observed only once. Of the sample, around 5% is held by the ten largest clones.

The TCR comes from a person in their sixties or seventies with invasive lung adenocarcinoma. Some clones in this sample may be carry-over from other donors' samples. The rearranged chain carries TRBV28 and TRBJ1-2; a stretch of 10 junction bases matches TRBD1. Sequencing used FFPE invasive lung adenocarcinoma tissue. The cell subset or site label, as the study defines it: frankly invasive lung adenocarcinoma (ADC). The CDR3 sequence is CASSSDRGHSYGYTF. The bases read TGTGCCAGCAGTTCCGACAGGGGGCACTCCTATGGCTACACCTTC.